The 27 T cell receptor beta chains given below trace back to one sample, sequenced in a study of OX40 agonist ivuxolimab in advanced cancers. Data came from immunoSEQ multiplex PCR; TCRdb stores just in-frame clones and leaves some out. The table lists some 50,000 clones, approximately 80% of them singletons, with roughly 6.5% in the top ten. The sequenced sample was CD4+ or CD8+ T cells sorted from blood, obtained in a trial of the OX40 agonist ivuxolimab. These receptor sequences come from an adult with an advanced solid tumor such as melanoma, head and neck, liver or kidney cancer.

CDR3 coding DNA: TGTGCCAGCAGTTACCTACAGACTATGAACACTGAAGCTTTCTTT. This codes for CASSYLQTMNTEAFF. This chain links TRBV6-5 with TRBJ1-1; D is uncertain. Trimming took off 2 bases at V and 0 bases at J, with 10 bases between the two ends. Germline values: CDR1 MNHEY, CDR2 SVGAGI. The CDR3 is made up of 15 amino acids.

CDR3 in DNA: TGCGCCAGCAGTGCCGGGAATGAAGCTTTCTTT. This codes for CASSAGNEAFF. The chain uses TRBV10-1 and TRBJ1-1; D ambiguous. Looked up from germline, CDR1 is WNHNN and CDR2 is SYGVQD (reference sequence). Trimming stripped 4 bases from V and 7 bases from J, with 7 bases between. This CDR3 is 11 amino acids long.

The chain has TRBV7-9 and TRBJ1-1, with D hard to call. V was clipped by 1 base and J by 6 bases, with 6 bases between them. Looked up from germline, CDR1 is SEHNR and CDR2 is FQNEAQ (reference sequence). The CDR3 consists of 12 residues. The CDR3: CASSLVQAEAFF. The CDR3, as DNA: TGTGCCAGCAGCTTAGTGCAGGCTGAAGCTTTCTTT.

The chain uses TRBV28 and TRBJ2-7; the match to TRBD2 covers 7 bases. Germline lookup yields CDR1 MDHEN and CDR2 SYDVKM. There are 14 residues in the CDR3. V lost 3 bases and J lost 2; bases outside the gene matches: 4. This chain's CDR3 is CASSLGRAAYEQYF. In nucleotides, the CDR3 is TGTGCCAGCAGTTTGGGGAGGGCTGCCTACGAGCAGTACTTC.

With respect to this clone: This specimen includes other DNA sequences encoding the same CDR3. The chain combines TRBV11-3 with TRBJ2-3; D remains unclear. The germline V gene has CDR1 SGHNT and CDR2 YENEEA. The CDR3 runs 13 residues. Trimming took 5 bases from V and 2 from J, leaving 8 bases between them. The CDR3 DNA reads TGTGCCAGCAGCCTCGGTACCACAGATACGCAGTATTTT. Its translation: CASSLGTTDTQYF.

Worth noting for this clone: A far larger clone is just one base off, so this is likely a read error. CDR3 sequence (DNA): TGTGCCAGCAGCTTAAGCGGTAGCTCCTACGAGCAGTACTTC. The encoded protein is CASSLSGSSYEQYF. The chain joins TRBV7-8 to TRBJ2-7; D perhaps matches TRBD2 (5 bases). CDR1 is SGHVS, CDR2 FQNEAQ, per germline. V was shortened by 2 bases and J by 0 bases, with 8 bases between the two germline ends. The CDR3 loop spans 14 amino acids.

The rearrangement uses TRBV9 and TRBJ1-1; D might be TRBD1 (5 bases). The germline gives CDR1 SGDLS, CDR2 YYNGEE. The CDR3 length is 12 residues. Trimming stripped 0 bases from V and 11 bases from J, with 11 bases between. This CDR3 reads CASSVDQGTAFF. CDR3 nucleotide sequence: TGTGCCAGCAGCGTAGATCAGGGCACGGCTTTCTTT.

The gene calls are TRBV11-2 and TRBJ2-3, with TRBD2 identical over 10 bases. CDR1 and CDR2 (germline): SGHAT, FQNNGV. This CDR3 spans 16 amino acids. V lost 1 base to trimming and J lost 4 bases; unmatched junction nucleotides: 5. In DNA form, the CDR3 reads TGTGCCAGCAGCTTAGGGCTAGCGGGGGTATCAGATACGCAGTATTTT. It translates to CASSLGLAGVSDTQYF.

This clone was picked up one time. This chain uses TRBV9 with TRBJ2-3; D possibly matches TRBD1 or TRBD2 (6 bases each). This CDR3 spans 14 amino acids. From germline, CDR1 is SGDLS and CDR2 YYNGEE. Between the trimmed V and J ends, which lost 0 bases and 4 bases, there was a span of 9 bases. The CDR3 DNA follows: TGTGCCAGCAGCGTAGAGGGGGGAGCAGATACGCAGTATTTT. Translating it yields CASSVEGGADTQYF.

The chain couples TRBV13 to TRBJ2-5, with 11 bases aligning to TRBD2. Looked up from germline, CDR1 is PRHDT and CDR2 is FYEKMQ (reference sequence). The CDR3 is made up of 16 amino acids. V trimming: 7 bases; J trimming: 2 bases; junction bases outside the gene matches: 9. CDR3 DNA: TGTGCCAGCACAGGGGTACTAGCGGGGGCACAAGAGACCCAGTACTTC. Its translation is CASTGVLAGAQETQYF.

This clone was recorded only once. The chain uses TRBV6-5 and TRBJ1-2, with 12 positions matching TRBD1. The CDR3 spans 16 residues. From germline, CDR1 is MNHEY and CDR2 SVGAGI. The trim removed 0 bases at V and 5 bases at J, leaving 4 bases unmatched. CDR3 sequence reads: CASSYSGQGAPYGYTF. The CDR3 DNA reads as TGTGCCAGCAGTTACTCGGGACAGGGGGCACCATATGGCTACACCTTC.

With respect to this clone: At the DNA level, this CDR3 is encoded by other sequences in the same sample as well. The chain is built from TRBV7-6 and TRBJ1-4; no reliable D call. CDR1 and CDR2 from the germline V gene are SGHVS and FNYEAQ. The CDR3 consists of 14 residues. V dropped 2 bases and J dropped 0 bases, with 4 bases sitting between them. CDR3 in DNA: TGTGCCAGCAGCTTAACGGCAACTAATGAAAAACTGTTTTTT. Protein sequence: CASSLTATNEKLFF.

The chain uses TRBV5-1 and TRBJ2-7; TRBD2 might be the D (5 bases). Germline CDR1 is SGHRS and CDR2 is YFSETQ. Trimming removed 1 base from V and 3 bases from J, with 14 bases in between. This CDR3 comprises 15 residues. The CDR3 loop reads CASSLNRTGYYEQYF. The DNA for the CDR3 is TGCGCCAGCAGCTTGAACCGGACGGGGTACTACGAGCAGTACTTC.

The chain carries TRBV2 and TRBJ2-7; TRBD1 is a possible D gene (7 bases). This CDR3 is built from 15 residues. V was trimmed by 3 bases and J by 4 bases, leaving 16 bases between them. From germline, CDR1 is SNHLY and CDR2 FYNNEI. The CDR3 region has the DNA TGTGCCAGCAGTGAGTCCCCATCAGGGGGGTACGAGCAGTACTTC. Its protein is CASSESPSGGYEQYF.

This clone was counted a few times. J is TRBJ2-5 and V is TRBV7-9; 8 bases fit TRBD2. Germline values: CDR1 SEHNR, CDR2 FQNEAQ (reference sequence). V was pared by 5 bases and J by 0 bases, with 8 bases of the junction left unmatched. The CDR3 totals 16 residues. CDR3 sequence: CASSLTSGKYQETQYF. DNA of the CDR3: TGTGCCAGCAGCCTAACTAGCGGAAAGTACCAAGAGACCCAGTACTTC. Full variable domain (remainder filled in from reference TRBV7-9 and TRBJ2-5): DTGVSQNPRHKITKRGQNVTFRCDPISEHNRLYWYRQTLGQGPEFLTYFQNEAQLEKSRLLSDRFSAERPKGSFSTLEIQRTEQGDSAMYLCASSLTSGKYQETQYFGPGTRLLVL.

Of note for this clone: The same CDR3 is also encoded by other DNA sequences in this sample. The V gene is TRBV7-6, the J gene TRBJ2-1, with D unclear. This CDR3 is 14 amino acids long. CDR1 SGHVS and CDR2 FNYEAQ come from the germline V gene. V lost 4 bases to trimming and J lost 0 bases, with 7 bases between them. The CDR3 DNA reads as TGTGCCAGCAGCTACCTCGGCTCCTACAATGAGCAGTTCTTC. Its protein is CASSYLGSYNEQFF.

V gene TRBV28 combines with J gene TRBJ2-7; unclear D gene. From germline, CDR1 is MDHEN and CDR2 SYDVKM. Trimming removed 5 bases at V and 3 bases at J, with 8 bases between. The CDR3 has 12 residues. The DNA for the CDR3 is TGTGCCAGCAGTGAGACCATCTACGAGCAGTACTTC. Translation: CASSETIYEQYF. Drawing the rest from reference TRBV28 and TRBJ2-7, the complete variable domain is DVKVTQSSRYLVKRTGEKVFLECVQDMDHENMFWYRQDPGLGLRLIYFSYDVKMKEKGDIPEGYSVSREKKERFSLILESASTNQTSMYLCASSETIYEQYFGPGTRLTVT.

This CDR3 is CASSLRARTDTQYF. CDR3 nucleotides: TGTGCCAGCAGCCTGAGGGCGAGAACAGATACGCAGTATTTT. This chain links TRBV5-4 with TRBJ2-3; maybe TRBD2 (5 bases). V lost 4 bases and J 3 bases, leaving 12 bases between the germline ends. The CDR3 has 14 residues. CDR1 and CDR2 from the germline V gene are SGHNT and YYREEE (reference sequence).

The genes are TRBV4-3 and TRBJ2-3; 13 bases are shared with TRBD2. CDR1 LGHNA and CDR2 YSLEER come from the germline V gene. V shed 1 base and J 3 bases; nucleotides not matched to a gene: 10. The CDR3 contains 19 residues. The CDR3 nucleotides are TGCGCCAGCAGCCAAGGTTGGGGGGCGACTAGCGGGAGGACAGATACGCAGTATTTT. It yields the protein CASSQGWGATSGRTDTQYF.

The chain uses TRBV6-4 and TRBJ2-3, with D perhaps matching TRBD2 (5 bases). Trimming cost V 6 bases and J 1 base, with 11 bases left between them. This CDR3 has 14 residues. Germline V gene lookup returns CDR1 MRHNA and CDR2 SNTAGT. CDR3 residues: CASSANSGTDTQYF. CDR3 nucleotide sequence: TGTGCCAGCAGCGCCAATAGCGGCACAGATACGCAGTATTTT.

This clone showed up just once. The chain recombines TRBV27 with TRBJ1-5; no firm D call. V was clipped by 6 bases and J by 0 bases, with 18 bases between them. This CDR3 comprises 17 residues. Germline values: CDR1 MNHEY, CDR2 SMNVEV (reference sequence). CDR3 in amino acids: CASSPKWVAVSNQPQHF. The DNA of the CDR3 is TGTGCCAGCAGCCCCAAGTGGGTTGCAGTTAGCAATCAGCCCCAGCATTTT.

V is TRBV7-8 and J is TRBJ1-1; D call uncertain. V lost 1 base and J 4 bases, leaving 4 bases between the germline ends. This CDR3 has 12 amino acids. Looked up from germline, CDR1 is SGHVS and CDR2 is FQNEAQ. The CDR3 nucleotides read TGTGCCAGCAGCTTAGGTCTCACTGAAGCTTTCTTT. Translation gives CASSLGLTEAFF.

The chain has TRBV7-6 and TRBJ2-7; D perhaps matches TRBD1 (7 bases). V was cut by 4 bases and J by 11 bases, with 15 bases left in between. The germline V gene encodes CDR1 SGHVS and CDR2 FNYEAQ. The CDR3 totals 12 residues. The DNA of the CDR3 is TGTGCCAGCAGCTCAGGGGGGACTCCCGAGTACTTC. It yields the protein CASSSGGTPEYF.

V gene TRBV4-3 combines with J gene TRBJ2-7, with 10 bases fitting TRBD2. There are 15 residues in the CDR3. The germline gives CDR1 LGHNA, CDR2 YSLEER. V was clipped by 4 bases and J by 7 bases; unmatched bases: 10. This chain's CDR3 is CASSPSVSGGREQYF. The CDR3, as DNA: TGCGCCAGCAGCCCTTCCGTTAGCGGGGGGAGGGAGCAGTACTTC.

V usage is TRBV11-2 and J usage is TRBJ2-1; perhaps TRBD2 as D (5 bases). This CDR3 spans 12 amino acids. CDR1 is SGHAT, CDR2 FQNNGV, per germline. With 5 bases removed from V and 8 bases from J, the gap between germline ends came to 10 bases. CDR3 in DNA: TGTGCCAGCAGCCTCGGGGTTTATGAGCAGTTCTTC. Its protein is CASSLGVYEQFF. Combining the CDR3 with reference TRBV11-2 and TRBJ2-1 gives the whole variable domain EAGVAQSPRYKIIEKRQSVAFWCNPISGHATLYWYQQILGQGPKLLIQFQNNGVVDDSQLPKDRFSAERLKGVDSTLKIQPAKLEDSAVYLCASSLGVYEQFFGPGTRLTVL.

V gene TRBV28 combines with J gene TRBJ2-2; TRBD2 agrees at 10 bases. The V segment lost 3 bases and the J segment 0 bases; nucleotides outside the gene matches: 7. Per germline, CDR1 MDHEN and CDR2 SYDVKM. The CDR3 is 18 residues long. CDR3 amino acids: CASSFSLAGETNTGELFF. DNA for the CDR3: TGTGCCAGCAGTTTCAGTCTAGCGGGAGAGACGAACACCGGGGAGCTGTTTTTT.

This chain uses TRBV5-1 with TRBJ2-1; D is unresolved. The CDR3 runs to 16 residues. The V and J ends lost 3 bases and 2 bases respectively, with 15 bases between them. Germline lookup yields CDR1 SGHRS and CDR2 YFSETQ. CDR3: CASSSQGGDAYNEQFF. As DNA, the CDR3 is TGCGCCAGCAGCTCACAAGGCGGAGACGCCTACAATGAGCAGTTCTTC.